A selection of T cell receptor beta chains follows, all from one sample in a study of long-term antiretroviral therapy in people with HIV. TCRdb keeps only in-frame clones here, not all; method: immunoSEQ multiplex PCR. Of 30,000 to 45,000 clones in the sample, 80% were seen once. The material was unsorted PBMCs, obtained 3.4 years after starting antiretroviral therapy. These receptors originate from a man aged 30 to 39 with HIV. Each CDR3 is given without its conserved first and last residue. Each record gives: V gene, D gene, J gene, CDR3 protein. The D gene is left open where the match is weak.

TRBV10-3,.,TRBJ2-7,AISESDSSYEQY
TRBV7-2,.,TRBJ1-2,ASSLAPLGYGYT
TRBV7-9,.,TRBJ2-3,ASLRGTDTQY
TRBV18,.,TRBJ1-2,ASSPTARTADGYT
TRBV11-3,.,TRBJ2-1,ASSPGGSYNEQF
TRBV2,TRBD1,TRBJ2-7,ASSVLGQGTTAVQY
TRBV5-1,.,TRBJ1-3,ASTWTAHSSGNTIY
TRBV5-1,TRBD1,TRBJ2-5,ASSGLWTGEETQY
TRBV5-6,.,TRBJ1-2,ASSRLRAVGGYT
TRBV19,.,TRBJ1-1,ASSIGVRDGSSSEAF
TRBV9,.,TRBJ1-1,ASSVDEGLNTEAF
TRBV7-6,TRBD2,TRBJ2-7,ASSLQLAGVSEQY
TRBV6-4,TRBD2,TRBJ2-7,ASSDLAGVGEQY
TRBV5-4,.,TRBJ2-1,ASSQGFEQF
TRBV27,.,TRBJ2-7,ASSLSGSSYEQY
TRBV29-1,.,TRBJ2-7,SVEVASSYEQY